This passage covers 19 T cell receptor beta chains from one sample sequenced in a study of blood T cell repertoires in COVID-19. The method was immunoSEQ multiplex PCR; TCRdb's version includes in-frame clones alone and lacks a portion of them. In the table there are a few hundred thousand clones, under 90% of which are singletons. Sample: PBMCs or T cells enriched from blood (not recorded which). The receptor source for this set is a man aged 25-40 years with acute COVID-19.

This clone occurred a few times. The chain couples TRBV10-3 to TRBJ2-3; weak D call: TRBD1 (6 bases). The CDR3 consists of 15 residues. Germline V gene data show CDR1 as ENHRY and CDR2 as SYGVKD. The V end lost 4 bases, the J end lost 1 base, and 12 bases lay between the germline ends. The CDR3 DNA sequence: TGTGCCATCAGTGCCACAGGGATTGGCACAGATACGCAGTATTTT. It yields the protein CAISATGIGTDTQYF.

V gene TRBV7-6 combines with J gene TRBJ2-5, with TRBD2 matching over 8 bases. J lost 4 bases, V lost 5 bases, and 12 bases had no gene match. The CDR3 has 16 residues. Germline-derived CDR1 and CDR2 are SGHVS and FNYEAQ. The CDR3 coding sequence is TGTGCCAGCAGCCCCGGGACTAGGGGAGTGCGAGAGACCCAGTACTTC. This encodes CASSPGTRGVRETQYF.

The J gene is TRBJ1-1, the V gene TRBV5-6, with D unclear. This CDR3 contains 14 residues. Deletions cut 4 bases from V and 0 bases from J, with 10 bases between. CDR1 is SGHDT and CDR2 is YYEEEE in the germline V gene. CDR3 protein: CASSQEGMNTEAFF. The DNA for the CDR3 is TGTGCCAGCAGCCAGGAGGGAATGAACACTGAAGCTTTCTTT.

This clone was observed a single time. V and J are TRBV3-1 (or the pseudogene TRBV3-2) and TRBJ2-5; 9 bases align to TRBD2. CDR1 LGHDT and CDR2 YNNKEL come from the germline V gene (reference sequence). CDR3 size: 17 residues. After removal of 1 base from V and 5 bases from J, the junction contained 11 bases not matched to a gene. The chain's CDR3 is CASSQGFSGGVKETQYF. CDR3 nucleotides: TGTGCCAGCAGCCAAGGTTTTAGCGGGGGAGTTAAGGAGACCCAGTACTTC.

Here the CDR3 reads CASSSGGGRGYTF. The CDR3 nucleotides are TGTGCCAGCAGTAGCGGAGGAGGTCGGGGCTACACCTTC. The chain is built from TRBV7-2 and TRBJ1-2; no reliable D call. Germline loops: CDR1 SGHTA, CDR2 FQGNSA. This CDR3 is built from 13 residues. Trimming cost V 6 bases and J 8 bases, with 16 bases left between them. The full variable domain, rest sourced from reference TRBV7-2 and TRBJ1-2, is GAGVSQSPSNKVTEKGKDVELRCDPISGHTALYWYRQSLGQGLEFLIYFQGNSAPDKSGLPSDRFSAERTGGSVSTLTIQRTQQEDSAVYLCASSSGGGRGYTFGSGTRLTVV.

The rearrangement uses TRBV6-4 and TRBJ1-1; D ambiguous. V lost 2 bases, J lost 4 bases, and 8 bases lay in between. Per the germline V gene, CDR1 is MRHNA and CDR2 is SNTAGT. The CDR3 sequence is 13 residues long. The CDR3 here is CASSDAPGTEAFF. CDR3 sequence (DNA): TGTGCCAGCAGTGACGCCCCGGGCACTGAAGCTTTCTTT.

This clone came up a few times. The chain combines TRBV6-5 with TRBJ1-5; 12 bases are a match to TRBD1. The CDR3 is 13 residues long. The germline CDR1 and CDR2 sequences are MNHEY and SVGAGI. V shed 6 bases and J 7 bases; nucleotides not matched to a gene: 1. CDR3 protein: CASRGQGAQPQHF. The CDR3 region has the DNA TGTGCCAGCAGGGGACAGGGGGCCCAGCCCCAGCATTTT.

The rearrangement uses TRBV27 and TRBJ2-5; D remains ambiguous. This CDR3 has 11 residues. Germline loops: CDR1 MNHEY, CDR2 SMNVEV (reference sequence). The V gene lost 4 bases and the J gene lost 5 bases, with 5 bases spanning the gap. For the CDR3, the DNA is TGTGCCAGCAGTTCTAGGGAGACCCAGTACTTC. Protein: CASSSRETQYF.

V gene TRBV9 combines with J gene TRBJ2-3, with D maybe TRBD1 (6 bases). Germline CDR1 is SGDLS and CDR2 is YYNGEE. V lost 0 bases and J 2 bases, leaving 25 bases between the germline ends. The CDR3 runs 20 residues. CDR3 sequence (DNA): TGTGCCAGCAGCGTAGGGCCGACAGGTCCTTGGGCCACACACACAGATACGCAGTATTTT. Its translation is CASSVGPTGPWATHTDTQYF. Using reference TRBV9 and TRBJ2-3 for the parts outside the CDR3, the full variable domain is DSGVTQTPKHLITATGQRVTLRCSPRSGDLSVYWYQQSLDQGLQFLIQYYNGEERAKGNILERFSAQQFPDLHSELNLSSLELGDSALYFCASSVGPTGPWATHTDTQYFGPGTRLTVL.

The V gene is TRBV2, the J gene TRBJ1-2; the match to TRBD1 covers 7 bases. Germline loops: CDR1 SNHLY, CDR2 FYNNEI. The CDR3 extends over 12 amino acids. V lost 4 bases and J lost 9; bases outside the gene matches: 5. The CDR3 region has the DNA TGTGCCAGCAGTGGGGACAGTTCCCGCTACACCTTC. Encoded protein: CASSGDSSRYTF. Full variable domain (missing parts from reference TRBV2 and TRBJ1-2): EPEVTQTPSHQVTQMGQEVILRCVPISNHLYFYWYRQILGQKVEFLVSFYNNEISEKSEIFDDQFSVERPDGSNFTLKIRSTKLEDSAMYFCASSGDSSRYTFGSGTRLTVV.

The chain has TRBV28 and TRBJ1-4; D unresolved. CDR1 MDHEN and CDR2 SYDVKM come from the germline V gene. Trimming stripped 7 bases from V and 4 bases from J, with 10 bases between. The CDR3 contains 13 residues. The CDR3 DNA reads TGTGCCAGCAATGAGGGATTTAATGAAAAACTGTTTTTT. Its translation is CASNEGFNEKLFF.

The chain couples TRBV15 to TRBJ2-1, with 7 bases lining up with TRBD2. This CDR3 is built from 20 residues. Looked up from germline, CDR1 is LNHNV and CDR2 is YYDKDF (reference sequence). J was trimmed by 7 bases and V by 0 bases; bases with no gene match: 21. The CDR3 region has the DNA TGTGCCACCAGCAGAGATGCGCGGGGATCGCGGGGGAACTGGGGTAATGAGCAGTTCTTC. This encodes CATSRDARGSRGNWGNEQFF.

This clone was seen repeatedly, ten times or more. V is TRBV3-1 (or the pseudogene TRBV3-2) and J is TRBJ1-3; D is unresolved. Germline lookup yields CDR1 LGHDT and CDR2 YNNKEL (reference sequence). This CDR3 contains 17 residues. V gave up 0 bases and J gave up 0 bases, with 12 bases separating them. The CDR3 region is CASSQEGGYDSGNTIYF. In nucleotides, the CDR3 is TGTGCCAGCAGCCAAGAAGGCGGGTATGACTCTGGAAACACCATATATTTT.

The chain carries TRBV11-2 and TRBJ1-2; 8 bases agree with TRBD1. J lost 8 bases, V lost 6 bases, and 5 bases had no gene match. The CDR3 has 12 residues. The germline V gene has CDR1 SGHAT and CDR2 FQNNGV. The DNA of the CDR3 is TGTGCCAGCAGGGACAGGGATCGCGGCTACACCTTC. Protein product: CASRDRDRGYTF.

The chain joins TRBV28 to TRBJ1-5; 8 positions agree with TRBD1. Germline V gives CDR1 MDHEN, CDR2 SYDVKM. V was pared by 2 bases and J by 2 bases, with 2 bases of the junction left unmatched. There are 15 residues in the CDR3. This CDR3 reads CASSLQGAGNQPQHF. CDR3 bases: TGTGCCAGCAGTTTACAGGGGGCCGGCAATCAGCCCCAGCATTTT.

The chain combines TRBV6-5 with TRBJ1-2, with TRBD1 matching over 8 bases. CDR3 length: 13 amino acids. The ends lost 5 bases at V and 8 bases at J; junction bases unmatched: 7. Germline CDR1 reads MNHEY; CDR2 reads SVGAGI. Here the CDR3 DNA reads TGTGCCAGCAGTCTGGACAGGGTAGGGGGCTACACCTTC. Its protein is CASSLDRVGGYTF.

The rearrangement uses TRBV9 and TRBJ1-3, with no clear D. The V and J ends lost 2 bases and 4 bases respectively, with 13 bases between them. The CDR3 is 15 residues long. CDR1 and CDR2 from the germline V gene are SGDLS and YYNGEE. CDR3 in DNA: TGTGCCAGCAGCGTGTCAGTGCTTTCCGGAAACACCATATATTTT. This sequence encodes CASSVSVLSGNTIYF.

The chain joins TRBV15 to TRBJ1-1, with D possibly TRBD1 on 5 matching bases. The V end lost 3 bases, the J end lost 2 bases, and 10 bases lay between the germline ends. The germline V gene has CDR1 LNHNV and CDR2 YYDKDF (reference sequence). The CDR3 runs to 14 residues. The CDR3 sequence: CATSRYRRNTEAFF. CDR3 coding DNA: TGTGCCACCAGCAGGTACAGGAGAAACACTGAAGCTTTCTTT.

The CDR3 loop is CASSPQGNEQFF. In DNA form, the CDR3 reads TGTGCCAGCAGCCCCCAGGGGAATGAGCAGTTCTTC. The gene calls are TRBV9 and TRBJ2-1; tentative D call: TRBD1 (6 bases). There are 12 residues in the CDR3. V gave up 4 bases and J gave up 7 bases, with 9 bases separating them. CDR1 is SGDLS and CDR2 is YYNGEE in the germline V gene.